Presented here are 16 T cell receptor beta chains from one specimen sequenced in a study of blood T cells in healthy people across ages. A J-beta primer mix and a sample-barcoded 5' primer were used in a second PCR of about 6 to 12 cycles. TCRdb fed the 5' RACE reads into MiXCR, producing one record per CDR3 protein. In the table there are some 890,000 distinct CDR3 sequences, almost 30% of which are singletons. The sample also formed part of further work on T cells of mothers and their children.

Material for sequencing was blood. All receptors derive from a woman aged 40-49 years in good health.

V usage is TRBV20-1 and J usage is TRBJ2-5; TRBD2 matches 9 bases. Germline assignment: CDR1 DFQATT and CDR2 SNEGSKA (reference sequence). The CDR3 runs 16 residues. Losses at the gene ends were 4 bases for V and 9 bases for J; bases not matched to a gene: 18. In nucleotides, the CDR3 is TGCAGTGCTAAAGCTCCACCGACTAGCGGTGTAGGGGCCCAGTACTTC. It specifies CSAKAPPTSGVGAQYF.

The sample holds a few counts of this clonotype. The gene calls are TRBV7-9 and TRBJ1-1; D might be TRBD1 (5 bases). The CDR3 length is 15 residues. The germline gives CDR1 SEHNR, CDR2 FQNEAQ (reference sequence). The V end was cut by 5 bases, the J end by 0 bases, with 13 bases between. This CDR3 is CASSPWGGVNTEAFF. DNA for the CDR3: TGTGCCAGCAGCCCGTGGGGGGGTGTGAACACTGAAGCTTTCTTT.

This clonotype was found a few times. The rearrangement joins TRBV3-1 to TRBJ1-2; D unresolved. CDR1 and CDR2 (germline): LGHDT, YNNKEL (reference sequence). The germline V and J ends were trimmed by 2 bases and 6 bases, with 13 bases remaining between them. The CDR3 is made up of 14 amino acids. This CDR3 reads CASSQRGVADGYTF. For the CDR3, the DNA is TGTGCCAGCAGCCAACGCGGAGTGGCGGATGGCTACACCTTC.

The rearrangement links TRBV12-3 or TRBV12-4 to TRBJ2-7; D gene ambiguous. The J call may be faulty, since TRBJ2-5 better matches the DNA end. The CDR3 contains 12 residues. CDR3 protein: CASSLSSGTQYF. The CDR3 bases are TGTGCCAGCAGTTTATCCTCGGGGACCCAGTACTTC.

At least ten counts were recorded for this clonotype. The chain carries TRBV4-1 and TRBJ1-2; tentative D call: TRBD1 (6 bases). V was pared by 1 base and J by 0 bases, with 9 bases between. Germline CDR1 MGHRA, CDR2 YSYEKL. This CDR3 comprises 15 residues. DNA of the CDR3: TGCGCCAGCAGCCAAGGGAGGACAGCTAACTATGGCTACACCTTC. Translation: CASSQGRTANYGYTF.

This clonotype was detected only a few times. The genes are TRBV7-8 and TRBJ1-1, with a tentative D call TRBD1 (6 bases). Per the germline V gene, CDR1 is SGHVS and CDR2 is FQNEAQ. The V end lost 1 base, the J end lost 0 bases, and 12 bases lay between the germline ends. The CDR3 is made up of 16 amino acids. DNA for the CDR3: TGTGCCAGCAGCTTAGGTGGGGGCGGTATGAACACTGAAGCTTTCTTT. This codes for CASSLGGGGMNTEAFF.

Only a few counts were recorded for this clonotype. The V and J genes are TRBV5-1 and TRBJ2-7, with D possibly matching TRBD2 (6 bases). The germline CDR1 and CDR2 sequences are SGHRS and YFSETQ. CDR3 size: 15 residues. The V gene lost 1 base and the J gene lost 4 bases, with 15 bases spanning the gap. The CDR3 here is CASSLFTGGRYEQYF. CDR3 coding DNA: TGCGCCAGCAGCTTGTTTACCGGAGGGAGGTACGAGCAGTACTTC. The variable domain in full, with the rest retrieved from reference TRBV5-1 and TRBJ2-7, is KAGVTQTPRYLIKTRGQQVTLSCSPISGHRSVSWYQQTPGQGLQFLFEYFSETQRNKGNFPGRFSGRQFSNSRSEMNVSTLELGDSALYLCASSLFTGGRYEQYFGPGTRLTVT.

This clonotype was counted at least ten times. The chain is built from TRBV20-1 and TRBJ2-7; TRBD1 matches 9 bases. This CDR3 is 14 amino acids long. With 3 bases clipped from V and 2 bases from J, the junction kept 5 bases outside the gene matches. Germline CDR1 is DFQATT and CDR2 is SNEGSKA (reference sequence). Here the CDR3 reads CSASNRDRAYEQYF. The CDR3 DNA reads as TGCAGTGCTAGCAATCGGGACAGGGCCTACGAGCAGTACTTC.

Concerning this clonotype itself: Since a much larger clone is just one base distant, this may be a read error. This chain links TRBV7-2 with TRBJ2-1; 9 bases fit TRBD2. Germline V CDR1 and CDR2: SGHTA, FQGNSA. The junction had 5 bases not matched to a gene; V was cut back by 5 bases and J by 6 bases. The CDR3 extends over 14 amino acids. CDR3 region: CASSGGLAPNEQFF. The DNA of the CDR3 is TGTGCCAGCAGCGGGGGACTAGCACCCAATGAGCAGTTCTTC. Full variable domain (rest looked up from reference TRBV7-2 and TRBJ2-1): GAGVSQSPSNKVTEKGKDVELRCDPISGHTALYWYRQSLGQGLEFLIYFQGNSAPDKSGLPSDRFSAERTGGSVSTLTIQRTQQEDSAVYLCASSGGLAPNEQFFGPGTRLTVL.

This clonotype was seen a few times. The chain joins TRBV12-3 or TRBV12-4 to TRBJ2-2; tentatively, D is TRBD2 (5 bases). This CDR3 region has 15 residues. The V and J ends lost 3 bases and 0 bases respectively, with 8 bases between them. CDR3 amino acids: CASSFRDSNTGELFF. The CDR3 nucleotides are TGTGCCAGCAGTTTCCGGGATTCGAACACCGGGGAGCTGTTTTTT.

This clonotype was recorded many times. The rearrangement links TRBV4-3 to TRBJ2-1; 8 nucleotides align to TRBD2. CDR1 is LGHNA, CDR2 YSLEER, per germline. CDR3 length equals 15 residues. The junction had 6 bases not matched to a gene; V was cut back by 0 bases and J by 8 bases. The CDR3 DNA follows: TGCGCCAGCAGCCAAGACGGGGGGGCCTCCGATGAGCAGTTCTTC. Translating it yields CASSQDGGASDEQFF.

This clonotype has a count of ten or more. V is TRBV20-1 and J is TRBJ1-2, with D unclear. Germline-derived CDR1 and CDR2 are DFQATT and SNEGSKA (reference sequence). The CDR3 consists of 11 residues. Trimming shortened V by 4 bases and J by 5 bases, and 8 bases separated the two germline ends. The CDR3 nucleotides are TGCAGTGCTAATGATGGATATGGCTACACCTTC. Translated: CSANDGYGYTF.

The chain recombines TRBV19 with TRBJ1-5, with a weak D call TRBD1 (5 bases). The CDR3 length is 15 residues. With 3 bases removed from V and 4 bases from J, the gap between germline ends came to 13 bases. The germline gives CDR1 LNHDA, CDR2 SQIVND (reference sequence). The CDR3 protein is CASSMWGIRNQPQHF. The CDR3 bases are TGTGCCAGTAGTATGTGGGGGATAAGAAATCAGCCCCAGCATTTT.

The CDR3 sequence: CASTLAGRSYNEQFF. DNA for the CDR3: TGTGCCAGCACCCTAGCGGGAAGGTCCTACAATGAGCAGTTCTTC. The rearrangement joins TRBV11-2 to TRBJ2-1; 9 bases map to TRBD2. V gave up 7 bases and J gave up 1 base; unmatched junction bases: 5. The CDR3 sequence is 15 residues long. Germline assignment: CDR1 SGHAT and CDR2 FQNNGV.

The chain recombines TRBV20-1 with TRBJ2-1; TRBD2 matches 9 bases. CDR3 length: 16 residues. Germline loops: CDR1 DFQATT, CDR2 SNEGSKA (reference sequence). J was trimmed by 3 bases and V by 1 base; bases with no gene match: 7. DNA for the CDR3: TGCAGTGCTAGAGTGGAAGCGGGGGGACTCTACAATGAGCAGTTCTTC. Amino acids: CSARVEAGGLYNEQFF.

This clonotype was observed many times. CDR3 sequence reads: CSVEGGNYEQYF. The CDR3 DNA reads as TGCAGCGTTGAGGGGGGGAACTACGAGCAGTACTTC. The J gene is TRBJ2-7, the V gene TRBV29-1; TRBD2 matches at 7 bases. The CDR3 covers 12 residues. V shed 3 bases, J shed 3 bases, and the junction held 2 bases outside the gene matches. The V gene's germline CDR1 is SQVTM and CDR2 ANQGSEA.